This T cell receptor (beta chain) is from a study of CD8+ T cells in alopecia areata. Overall study results and limits: Scalp clonality dropped significantly under tofacitinib, as did expanded CD8+ top-100 clones. Higher clonality was seen in lesional scalp than in normal scalp, especially in alopecia totalis/universalis.

Treatment of the sample: oral pan-JAK inhibitor, 5-10 mg twice daily. Only a few counts were recorded for this clone. Its antigen is not known. Isolated RNA was reverse transcribed into cDNA used as the sequencing template. Using immunoSEQ multiplex PCR, the repertoire was profiled, and TCRdb retains in-frame clones only, with some absent. The repertoire has 60,000 to 90,000 clones, approximately 66% of them found once; the top ten carry less than 25%. This TCR was sampled from a human donor with alopecia areata. The specimen was CD8+ T cells sorted from blood, collected at week 24, from a patient treated with tofacitinib.

The CDR3 DNA follows: TGTGCCAGCAGCCTCCCCACTAGCGGGGGACCCTACGAGCAGTACTTC. Amino acid sequence: CASSLPTSGGPYEQYF. The genes are TRBV7-9 and TRBJ2-7, with 11 bases that match TRBD2. Germline V gene data show CDR1 as SEHNR and CDR2 as FQNEAQ (reference sequence). V gave up 5 bases and J gave up 2 bases; unmatched junction bases: 8. The CDR3 covers 16 residues. The entire variable domain, with the rest obtained from reference TRBV7-9 and TRBJ2-7, is as follows: DTGVSQNPRHKITKRGQNVTFRCDPISEHNRLYWYRQTLGQGPEFLTYFQNEAQLEKSRLLSDRFSAERPKGSFSTLEIQRTEQGDSAMYLCASSLPTSGGPYEQYFGPGTRLTVT.